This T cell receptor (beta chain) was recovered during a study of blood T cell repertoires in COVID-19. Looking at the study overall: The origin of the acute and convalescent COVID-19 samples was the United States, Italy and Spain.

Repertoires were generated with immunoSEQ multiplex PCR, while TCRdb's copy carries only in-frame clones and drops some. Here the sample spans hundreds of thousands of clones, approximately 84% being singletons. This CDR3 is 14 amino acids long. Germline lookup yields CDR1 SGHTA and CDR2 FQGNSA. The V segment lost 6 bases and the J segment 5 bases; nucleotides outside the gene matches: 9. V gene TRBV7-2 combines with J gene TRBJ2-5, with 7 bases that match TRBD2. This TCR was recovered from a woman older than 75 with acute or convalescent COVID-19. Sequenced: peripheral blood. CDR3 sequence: CASRVGGLGETQYF. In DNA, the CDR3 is TGTGCCAGCAGAGTGGGAGGGCTGGGCGAGACCCAGTACTTC.